This TCR beta chain was profiled in a study of blood T cell repertoires in COVID-19. Study-level information: Some COVID-19 samples were acute and others convalescent; all came from the United States, Italy and Spain. PBMCs, B-cell-depleted T cells, or T cells were the source of the cDNA or gDNA that made up the material.

In the original processing: It was from reference gene primer amplification that nucleated cell counts were estimated. Measured with immunoSEQ multiplex PCR; TCRdb has only the in-frame clones, and not every one. V and J calls and clone size come straight from that table; D and trimming were deduced from the DNA. The sample includes 95,000 to 150,000 clones, roughly 70% seen only once; the top ten take under 1%. The CDR3 loop spans 18 amino acids. Germline V gives CDR1 SEHNR, CDR2 FQNEAQ (reference sequence). The V and J ends lost 4 bases and 4 bases respectively, with 23 bases between them. Sequencing was performed on peripheral blood. This chain links TRBV7-9 with TRBJ2-1; D may be TRBD2 (7 bases). This TCR was recovered from a human donor with acute or convalescent COVID-19. The donor label of this sample is uncertain. The CDR3 region has the DNA TGTGCCAGCAGCTCCCGTTGGGGGCGGGGGTCCTCGTACAATGAGCAGTTCTTC. Its translation is CASSSRWGRGSSYNEQFF.